The sequence of this TCR beta chain was determined in a study of blood T cell repertoires in COVID-19. About the study: T cells, B-cell-depleted T cells, or PBMCs supplied cDNA or gDNA.

The CDR3 totals 15 residues. From germline, CDR1 is LGHNA and CDR2 YSLEER. V shed 1 base and J shed 7 bases, with 17 bases lying between them. Sequencing used immunoSEQ multiplex PCR; TCRdb keeps in-frame clones, though not all of them. The sample includes 75,000 to 95,000 clones, 85% to 90% of them seen just once. The receptor was isolated from a human donor in a cohort sampled during active COVID-19. The chain carries TRBV4-3 and TRBJ2-7; possible D gene TRBD2, 5 bases. Sequenced sample: peripheral blood. The CDR3: CASSQGALALGEQYF. As DNA, the CDR3 is TGCGCCAGCAGCCAAGGGGCCCTAGCCTTGGGGGAGCAGTACTTC.